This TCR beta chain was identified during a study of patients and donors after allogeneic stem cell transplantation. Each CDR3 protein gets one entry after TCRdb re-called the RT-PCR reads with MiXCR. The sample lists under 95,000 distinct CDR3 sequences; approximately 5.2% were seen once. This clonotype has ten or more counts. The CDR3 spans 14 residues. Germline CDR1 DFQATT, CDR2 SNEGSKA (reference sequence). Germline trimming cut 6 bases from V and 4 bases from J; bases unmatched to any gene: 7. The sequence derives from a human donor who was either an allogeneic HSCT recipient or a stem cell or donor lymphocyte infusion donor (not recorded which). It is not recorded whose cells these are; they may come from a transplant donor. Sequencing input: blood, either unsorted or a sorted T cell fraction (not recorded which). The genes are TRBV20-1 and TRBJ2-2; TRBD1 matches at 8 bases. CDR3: CSAQDRVRTGELFF. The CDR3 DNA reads TGCAGTGCCCAGGACAGGGTTCGCACCGGGGAGCTGTTTTTT.